These 26 T cell receptor beta chains share one sample of origin, sequenced in a study of CD8 T cells in Susac syndrome. Random-hexamer reverse transcription was applied to about 0.5 to 1 ug RNA. TCRdb recomputed calls from the immunoSEQ multiplex PCR reads with MiXCR, one row per CDR3 protein. The sample has 250,000 to 350,000 distinct CDR3 sequences; around 90% are singletons. The sequenced sample was CD4+ T cells from PBMCs. These receptors all come from a human donor with multiple sclerosis.

V is TRBV6-5 and J is TRBJ2-3, with a tentative D call TRBD1 (6 bases). Germline V CDR1 and CDR2: MNHEY, SVGAGI. This CDR3 spans 12 amino acids. V shed 10 bases and J shed 3 bases, with 11 bases lying between them. CDR3 DNA sequence: TGTGCCACCAGCAGGGGTACAGATACGCAGTATTTT. This sequence encodes CATSRGTDTQYF.

The gene calls are TRBV7-8 and TRBJ1-6, with D possibly being TRBD1 (5 bases). CDR3 size: 18 residues. CDR1 is SGHVS and CDR2 is FQNEAQ in the germline V gene. V shed 1 base and J shed 4 bases, with 17 bases lying between them. CDR3 sequence: CASSLGFSARAYNSPLHF. CDR3 DNA: TGTGCCAGCAGCTTAGGTTTTTCAGCCAGGGCTTATAATTCACCCCTCCACTTT. Complete variable domain (other parts from reference TRBV7-8 and TRBJ1-6): GAGVSQSPRYKVAKRGQDVALRCDPISGHVSLFWYQQALGQGPEFLTYFQNEAQLDKSGLPSDRFFAERPEGSVSTLKIQRTQQEDSAVYLCASSLGFSARAYNSPLHFGNGTRLTVT.

This chain uses TRBV27 with TRBJ2-1; D possibly corresponds to TRBD2 (5 bases). Trimming stripped 7 bases from V and 3 bases from J, with 16 bases between. From germline, CDR1 is MNHEY and CDR2 SMNVEV (reference sequence). The CDR3 covers 15 residues. The CDR3: CASTPAGNRYNEQFF. Written as DNA, the CDR3 is TGTGCCAGCACCCCTGCCGGGAACCGCTACAATGAGCAGTTCTTC.

The CDR3 here is CASSIFQGIPEAFF. In nucleotides, the CDR3 is TGTGCCAGTAGTATATTTCAGGGGATCCCTGAAGCTTTCTTT. This chain connects TRBV19 to TRBJ1-1, with D tentatively TRBD1 (6 bases). Trimming cost V 2 bases and J 6 bases, with 13 bases left between them. Germline V gene sequence: CDR1 LNHDA, CDR2 SQIVND (reference sequence). CDR3 length: 14 amino acids.

The chain uses TRBV4-1 and TRBJ2-1; 12 bases are shared with TRBD2. The CDR3 runs 16 residues. Losses at the gene ends were 2 bases for V and 9 bases for J; bases not matched to a gene: 8. Germline CDR1 is MGHRA and CDR2 is YSYEKL. In DNA, the CDR3 is TGCGCCAGCAGCCAATACGGTCTAGCGGGAGGGGGTGAGCAGTTCTTC. Translated: CASSQYGLAGGGEQFF.

The V call is TRBV15, the J call TRBJ2-5; D is ambiguous. There are 16 residues in the CDR3. Germline CDR1 and CDR2: LNHNV and YYDKDF (reference sequence). Between the trimmed V and J ends, which lost 0 bases and 2 bases, there was a span of 13 bases. The CDR3 protein is CATSRDRTGQQETQYF. DNA for the CDR3: TGTGCCACCAGCAGAGATCGAACGGGTCAGCAAGAGACCCAGTACTTC.

The rearrangement links TRBV7-8 to TRBJ1-4, with D maybe TRBD1 (5 bases). Per the germline V gene, CDR1 is SGHVS and CDR2 is FQNEAQ. The CDR3 totals 14 residues. V was shortened by 8 bases and J by 7 bases, with 17 bases between the two germline ends. The CDR3 is CASQVSRVVEKLFF. DNA for the CDR3: TGTGCCAGCCAAGTGTCCAGGGTCGTTGAAAAACTGTTTTTT.

This chain connects TRBV30 to TRBJ1-1, with D perhaps matching TRBD1 (5 bases). The CDR3 sequence is 13 residues long. Germline V CDR1 and CDR2: GTSNPN, SVGIG (reference sequence). Trimming pared 1 base from V and 1 base from J, leaving 7 bases between. CDR3 in amino acids: CAWSGGPNTEAFF. The CDR3 nucleotides are TGTGCCTGGAGTGGGGGCCCGAACACTGAAGCTTTCTTT. Variable domain in full (rest from reference TRBV30 and TRBJ1-1): SQTIHQWPATLVQPVGSPLSLECTVEGTSNPNLYWYRQAAGRGLQLLFYSVGIGQISSEVPQNLSASRPQDRQFILSSKKLLLSDSGFYLCAWSGGPNTEAFFGQGTRLTVV.

The rearrangement links TRBV9 to TRBJ2-5; D unclear. There are 14 residues in the CDR3. V was trimmed by 0 bases and J by 3 bases, leaving 9 bases between them. Germline CDR1 reads SGDLS; CDR2 reads YYNGEE. The CDR3 region has the DNA TGTGCCAGCAGCGTAGGGCGAAGGGAAGAGACCCAGTACTTC. Translating it yields CASSVGRREETQYF.

The chain combines TRBV20-1 with TRBJ2-3; TRBD2 matches 7 bases. Germline loops: CDR1 DFQATT, CDR2 SNEGSKA (reference sequence). The V gene end was trimmed by 3 bases and the J gene end by 0 bases; junction bases not matched to a gene: 9. The CDR3 loop spans 16 amino acids. CDR3 residues: CSASSGGTTSTDTQYF. CDR3 DNA: TGCAGTGCTAGCTCCGGGGGGACCACTAGCACAGATACGCAGTATTTT.

This clonotype has just one count. This chain uses TRBV20-1 with TRBJ1-1, with D uncertain. This CDR3 is 13 amino acids long. From germline, CDR1 is DFQATT and CDR2 SNEGSKA (reference sequence). Between the trimmed V and J ends, which lost 0 bases and 8 bases, there was a span of 13 bases. CDR3 protein: CSARDTSRREAFF. DNA for the CDR3: TGCAGTGCTAGAGATACTTCCCGGAGGGAAGCTTTCTTT.

The genes are TRBV7-9 and TRBJ2-7, with D hard to call. Germline CDR1 is SEHNR and CDR2 is FQNEAQ (reference sequence). The germline V and J ends were trimmed by 2 bases and 7 bases, with 12 bases remaining between them. The CDR3 has 13 amino acids. The CDR3 bases are TGTGCCAGCAGCTTAAGCCGCAGCCAGGAGCAGTACTTC. This encodes CASSLSRSQEQYF.

The chain has TRBV7-9 and TRBJ1-2, with TRBD1 identical over 10 bases. Unmatched junction bases numbered 2, after V lost 3 bases and J lost 4 bases. Germline CDR1 is SEHNR and CDR2 is FQNEAQ (reference sequence). The CDR3 covers 14 residues. The CDR3 loop reads CASSLGQGFYGYTF. The CDR3 DNA sequence: TGTGCCAGCAGCTTGGGACAGGGGTTCTATGGCTACACCTTC.

A single count supports this clonotype. The chain joins TRBV20-1 to TRBJ2-7; D possibly uses TRBD1 or TRBD2 (5 bases each). This CDR3 contains 14 residues. V lost 3 bases, J lost 4 bases, and 16 bases lay in between. The germline gives CDR1 DFQATT, CDR2 SNEGSKA (reference sequence). CDR3 in amino acids: CSARVGTLSYEQYF. CDR3 DNA sequence: TGCAGTGCTAGGGTGGGGACCTTGTCATACGAGCAGTACTTC.

The V and J genes are TRBV7-2 and TRBJ1-2; no clear D. V gave up 6 bases and J gave up 5 bases, with 13 bases separating them. The CDR3 runs to 13 residues. The germline V gene encodes CDR1 SGHTA and CDR2 FQGNSA. DNA for the CDR3: TGTGCCAGCAGTTCGTACAGAAATTATGGCTACACCTTC. This encodes CASSSYRNYGYTF.

This clonotype was counted a single time. V gene TRBV4-1 combines with J gene TRBJ2-1, with 10 bases matching TRBD2. CDR1 and CDR2 (germline): MGHRA, YSYEKL. Trimming at V came to 1 base and at J to 4 bases, leaving 4 bases not matched to a gene. The CDR3 contains 16 residues. The DNA of the CDR3 is TGCGCCAGCAGCCAAGGGCCTAGCGGGAGATACAATGAGCAGTTCTTC. This encodes CASSQGPSGRYNEQFF.

The CDR3 coding sequence is TGCAGTGCTAGAGACCTGACCTGGAGCGGGGGCGGATACGAGCAGTACTTC. It codes for CSARDLTWSGGGYEQYF. The rearrangement joins TRBV20-1 to TRBJ2-7, with 8 bases identical to TRBD2. The germline gives CDR1 DFQATT, CDR2 SNEGSKA (reference sequence). V lost 0 bases to trimming and J lost 4 bases; unmatched junction nucleotides: 14. The CDR3 totals 17 residues.

Here the CDR3 DNA reads TGTGCCAGCAGTTCCTTCTCAGCTAATGAGCAGTTCTTC. This translates into CASSSFSANEQFF. The chain links TRBV12-3 or TRBV12-4 to TRBJ2-1; D uncertain. The germline V and J ends were trimmed by 4 bases and 7 bases, with 11 bases remaining between them. This CDR3 contains 13 residues.

This chain links TRBV5-1 with TRBJ1-1; no clear D gene. Germline loops: CDR1 SGHRS, CDR2 YFSETQ. The CDR3 consists of 15 residues. Trimming took 7 bases from V and 1 from J, leaving 17 bases between them. CDR3 in DNA: TGCGCCAGCCGTTCCATAGAGGCAGGGAACACTGAAGCTTTCTTT. This codes for CASRSIEAGNTEAFF.

This chain joins TRBV5-1 and TRBJ2-7; TRBD1 matches at 7 bases. Germline assignment: CDR1 SGHRS and CDR2 YFSETQ. The CDR3 contains 14 residues. J was trimmed by 3 bases and V by 4 bases; bases with no gene match: 7. CDR3 bases: TGCGCCAGCAGCCCGACAGGGTTGTTCTACGAGCAGTACTTC. Its translation: CASSPTGLFYEQYF.

The chain is built from TRBV14 and TRBJ2-2; D is uncertain. Trimming left V 4 bases short and J 5 bases short, with 14 bases between. The CDR3 has 15 residues. In germline, CDR1 is SGHDN, CDR2 FVKESK. The CDR3 is CASSRQTPVTGELFF. The CDR3 DNA reads as TGTGCCAGCAGCCGCCAGACACCGGTGACCGGGGAGCTGTTTTTT.

V and J are TRBV27 and TRBJ2-2; 12 bases are a match to TRBD2. CDR3 length: 16 amino acids. Unmatched junction bases numbered 4, after V lost 5 bases and J lost 3 bases. From germline, CDR1 is MNHEY and CDR2 SMNVEV (reference sequence). Here the CDR3 DNA reads TGTGCCAGCAGTCGACTAGCGGGGGCGCACACCGGGGAGCTGTTTTTT. Translating gives CASSRLAGAHTGELFF.

This clonotype came up once. This chain uses TRBV7-9 with TRBJ1-5, with D possibly matching TRBD1 (5 bases). Germline V gene data show CDR1 as SEHNR and CDR2 as FQNEAQ (reference sequence). The CDR3 runs 14 residues. V lost 0 bases to trimming and J lost 3 bases, with 6 bases between them. The CDR3 coding sequence is TGTGCCAGCAGCTTAGCAGGGGTCAATCAGCCCCAGCATTTT. Encoded protein: CASSLAGVNQPQHF.

V usage is TRBV7-9 and J usage is TRBJ1-1, with D tentatively TRBD1 (6 bases). CDR1 and CDR2 (germline): SEHNR, FQNEAQ (reference sequence). Trimming took off 1 base at V and 4 bases at J, with 10 bases between the two ends. The CDR3 sequence is 14 residues long. In nucleotides, the CDR3 is TGTGCCAGCAGCTTAGTTTCCAGGGGCACTGAAGCTTTCTTT. Translation: CASSLVSRGTEAFF.

The J gene is TRBJ2-2, the V gene TRBV7-3; possible D gene TRBD1, 6 bases. This CDR3 is 14 amino acids long. Germline V CDR1 and CDR2: SGHTA, FQGTGA. Trimming removed 0 bases from V and 6 bases from J, with 8 bases in between. CDR3 sequence reads: CASSLTDRSGELFF. The CDR3 DNA reads as TGTGCCAGCAGCTTAACCGACAGGTCCGGGGAGCTGTTTTTT. Full variable domain (outside the CDR3, taken from reference TRBV7-3 and TRBJ2-2): GAGVSQTPSNKVTEKGKYVELRCDPISGHTALYWYRQSLGQGPEFLIYFQGTGAADDSGLPNDRFFAVRPEGSVSTLKIQRTERGDSAVYLCASSLTDRSGELFFGEGSRLTVL.

In the case of this clonotype: One end of the junction is discordant with germline, which a read error may explain. The CDR3 region is CAISLASGGHTF. The CDR3 DNA sequence: TGTGCCATCAGCTTAGCATCGGGTGGCCACACCTTC. The rearrangement joins TRBV7-2 to TRBJ1-2; unclear D gene. Looked up from germline, CDR1 is SGHTA and CDR2 is FQGNSA. This CDR3 has 12 residues.